Below, 21 T cell receptor beta chains from the same sample are listed, as sequenced in a study of regulatory T cells in long-lasting Graves disease. The time point denotes: newly diagnosed GD, antithyroid drugs for less than 3 months. PBMC-derived RNA was used for the TCR library. To make TCR beta libraries, researchers used iRepertoire HTBI primers and Arm-PCR of CDR3 regions. MiXCR was run by TCRdb on the multiplex PCR reads, yielding one entry per CDR3 protein. The repertoire consists of 350,000 to 500,000 distinct CDR3 sequences, with roughly 15% occurring once and the leading ten covering roughly 23%. This same sample was also taken into another study, of T cells in Graves' hyperthyroidism and ophthalmopathy.

Sequenced here: peripheral blood mononuclear cells (PBMCs), sampled at new diagnosis, from a patient treated with antithyroid drugs. Receptor source: a woman younger than 30 with Graves disease.

In its sample, this clonotype was seen many times. The chain combines TRBV30 with TRBJ2-1; D possibly uses TRBD1 or TRBD2 (5 bases each). The germline V gene has CDR1 GTSNPN and CDR2 SVGIG (reference sequence). The V gene lost 3 bases and the J gene lost 6 bases, with 21 bases spanning the gap. CDR3 size: 16 residues. DNA of the CDR3: TGTGCCTGGAGCGATGAAGGGGAGTTGACCCCCAATGAGCAGTTCTTC. It translates to CAWSDEGELTPNEQFF. The full variable domain, rest sourced from reference TRBV30 and TRBJ2-1, is SQTIHQWPATLVQPVGSPLSLECTVEGTSNPNLYWYRQAAGRGLQLLFYSVGIGQISSEVPQNLSASRPQDRQFILSSKKLLLSDSGFYLCAWSDEGELTPNEQFFGPGTRLTVL.

This clonotype was observed once. This likely came from a read error, as a far larger clone is one base away. The gene calls are TRBV6-1 and TRBJ2-1; a possible D gene is TRBD1 (6 bases). The DNA end is a closer match to TRBJ2-5, so the J assignment may be wrong. CDR1 MNHNS and CDR2 SASEGT come from the germline V gene. The CDR3 has 15 residues. The CDR3 DNA follows: TGTGCCAGCATGCTTTGGACAGCCCACCAAGAGACCCAGTACTTC. Its translation: CASMLWTAHQETQYF.

This chain joins TRBV7-3 and TRBJ2-3, with 10 bases matching TRBD2. The CDR3 length is 18 residues. J gave up 1 base and V 4 bases, and 11 bases lay outside the gene matches. Germline lookup yields CDR1 SGHTA and CDR2 FQGTGA. The CDR3 loop is CASSSHVGLAGGTDTQYF. The CDR3 DNA is TGTGCCAGCAGCTCCCACGTGGGTCTAGCGGGAGGCACAGATACGCAGTATTTT.

The CDR3 region has the DNA TGTGCCAGCAGCGGCGGGGCTGGAGCATCCTACAATGAGCAGTTCTTC. It encodes CASSGGAGASYNEQFF. The J gene is TRBJ2-1, the V gene TRBV5-4; tentative D call: TRBD2 (6 bases). CDR1 is SGHNT, CDR2 YYREEE, per germline (reference sequence). The CDR3 consists of 16 residues. The V end lost 4 bases, the J end lost 1 base, and 15 bases lay between the germline ends. Full variable domain (remainder filled in from reference TRBV5-4 and TRBJ2-1): ETGVTQSPTHLIKTRGQQVTLRCSSQSGHNTVSWYQQALGQGPQFIFQYYREEENGRGNFPPRFSGLQFPNYSSELNVNALELDDSALYLCASSGGAGASYNEQFFGPGTRLTVL.

Ten or more counts support this clonotype. The J gene is TRBJ2-7, the V gene TRBV18; D gene unclear. Germline CDR1 and CDR2: KGHSH and LQKENI. This CDR3 region has 14 residues. V was shortened by 6 bases and J by 3 bases, with 15 bases between the two germline ends. CDR3: CASSGSNGGYEQYF. CDR3 nucleotides: TGTGCCAGCTCGGGGTCGAACGGTGGCTACGAGCAGTACTTC.

This clonotype was detected only a few times. This chain uses TRBV7-3 with TRBJ2-5; TRBD1 is a possible D gene (6 bases). The CDR3 extends over 14 amino acids. From germline, CDR1 is SGHTA and CDR2 FQGTGA. With 4 bases removed from V and 5 bases from J, the gap between germline ends came to 14 bases. CDR3 in DNA: TGTGCCAGCAGCTCCCAGGGGATAGGGGAGACCCAGTACTTC. Translation: CASSSQGIGETQYF.

The chain is built from TRBV6-1 and TRBJ2-7; perhaps TRBD2 as D (5 bases). CDR3 length: 15 amino acids. Germline CDR1 reads MNHNS; CDR2 reads SASEGT. The V end was cut by 7 bases, the J end by 4 bases, with 20 bases between. The CDR3 protein is CASTSPGLATYEQYF. CDR3 sequence (DNA): TGTGCCAGCACCTCACCCGGGCTAGCAACGTACGAGCAGTACTTC.

In its sample, this clonotype was seen once. The chain has TRBV29-1 and TRBJ2-3; 16 positions agree with TRBD2. CDR3 size: 17 residues. V dropped 8 bases and J dropped 1; count of bases not matched to a gene: 9. The V gene's germline CDR1 is SQVTM and CDR2 ANQGSEA. Here the CDR3 reads CSISGTSGRAGTDTQYF. CDR3 DNA: TGCAGCATCTCTGGGACTAGCGGGAGGGCCGGCACAGATACGCAGTATTTT.

The chain couples TRBV10-3 to TRBJ2-1; 13 bases line up with TRBD2. This CDR3 has 15 residues. The germline V gene has CDR1 ENHRY and CDR2 SYGVKD. The J segment lost 4 bases and the V segment lost 6 bases, leaving 3 bases of the junction unmatched. The chain's CDR3 is CAIRGTSGVYNEQFF. CDR3 coding DNA: TGTGCCATCAGGGGGACTAGCGGGGTATACAATGAGCAGTTCTTC.

For this clonotype: One base away lies a much larger clone, so this may be a sequencing read error. The chain is built from TRBV11-2 and TRBJ1-4; 8 nucleotides agree with TRBD1. Per the germline V gene, CDR1 is SGHAT and CDR2 is FQNNGV. The CDR3 loop spans 15 amino acids. CDR3 protein: CASGLDRGGNEKLFF. The CDR3 nucleotides are TGTGCCAGCGGCTTAGACAGGGGCGGGAATGAAAAACTGTTTTTT.

In this sample, this clonotype turned up many times. The chain has TRBV28 and TRBJ2-7; TRBD1 aligns across 7 bases. CDR1 and CDR2 (germline): MDHEN, SYDVKM. Trimming took 5 bases from V and 7 from J; bases not matched to a gene: 8. CDR3 size: 13 residues. CDR3 sequence: CASSKTGLREQYF. The CDR3 DNA reads TGTGCCAGCAGTAAGACAGGGTTGAGGGAGCAGTACTTC.

This clonotype was seen many times. This chain joins TRBV11-2 and TRBJ1-2, with 10 bases aligning to TRBD1. The CDR3 is 13 residues long. In germline, CDR1 is SGHAT, CDR2 FQNNGV. J was trimmed by 6 bases and V by 4 bases; bases with no gene match: 2. As DNA, the CDR3 is TGTGCCAGCAGCTGGACAGGGGGTGATGGCTACACCTTC. Translation gives CASSWTGGDGYTF. The full variable domain, completed using reference TRBV11-2 and TRBJ1-2, is EAGVAQSPRYKIIEKRQSVAFWCNPISGHATLYWYQQILGQGPKLLIQFQNNGVVDDSQLPKDRFSAERLKGVDSTLKIQPAKLEDSAVYLCASSWTGGDGYTFGSGTRLTVV.

With respect to this clonotype: This may be a read error: a much more frequent sequence differs by one nucleotide. This rearrangement joins TRBV28 to TRBJ2-7; TRBD2 matches at 8 bases. V shed 2 bases, J shed 7 bases, and the junction held 16 bases outside the gene matches. This CDR3 has 17 amino acids. Germline CDR1 MDHEN, CDR2 SYDVKM. This chain's CDR3 is CASSLRSGRAVIYEQYF. The CDR3 DNA reads as TGTGCCAGCAGTTTAAGGTCCGGGAGGGCCGTAATTTATGAGCAGTACTTC.

This sequence joins TRBV7-9 and TRBJ1-6; 11 nucleotides align to TRBD1. V lost 5 bases to trimming and J lost 8 bases; unmatched junction nucleotides: 8. Germline-derived CDR1 and CDR2 are SEHNR and FQNEAQ (reference sequence). The CDR3 covers 16 residues. The CDR3 nucleotides are TGTGCCAGCAGCCGGACAGGGGGCCTGGGGGATTCACCCCTCCACTTT. This gives the protein CASSRTGGLGDSPLHF.

The V call is TRBV7-3, the J call TRBJ1-5, with no clear D. Germline V gives CDR1 SGHTA, CDR2 FQGTGA. The CDR3 has 9 amino acids. With 8 bases removed from V and 7 bases from J, the gap between germline ends came to 3 bases. The CDR3 reads CASLQPQHF. In DNA form, the CDR3 reads TGTGCCAGCCTCCAGCCCCAGCATTTT. The variable domain in full, completed from reference TRBV7-3 and TRBJ1-5, reads GAGVSQTPSNKVTEKGKYVELRCDPISGHTALYWYRQSLGQGPEFLIYFQGTGAADDSGLPNDRFFAVRPEGSVSTLKIQRTERGDSAVYLCASLQPQHFGDGTRLSIL.

This clonotype was detected many times. The chain couples TRBV7-2 to TRBJ2-5, with TRBD2 matching 8 bases. The CDR3 extends over 14 amino acids. The J segment lost 5 bases and the V segment lost 5 bases, leaving 7 bases of the junction unmatched. CDR1 and CDR2 from the germline V gene are SGHTA and FQGNSA. DNA of the CDR3: TGTGCCAGCAGCGCACTAGCGGTGGGTGAGACCCAGTACTTC. This gives the protein CASSALAVGETQYF.

This clonotype was observed a handful of times. The chain links TRBV7-8 to TRBJ1-1; D call uncertain. CDR3 length: 15 residues. Germline CDR1 SGHVS, CDR2 FQNEAQ. V shed 2 bases and J shed 0 bases, with 10 bases lying between them. CDR3 bases: TGTGCCAGCAGCTTAAAAGGAGTATTGAACACTGAAGCTTTCTTT. Amino acids: CASSLKGVLNTEAFF.

This clonotype was observed many times. V and J are TRBV12-3 or TRBV12-4 and TRBJ1-1; TRBD1 is a possible D gene (6 bases). The CDR3 spans 15 residues. Trimming took 2 bases from V and 5 from J, leaving 15 bases between them. The CDR3 sequence: CASSLTQGVDTEAFF. CDR3 in DNA: TGTGCCAGCAGTTTAACACAGGGAGTGGATACTGAAGCTTTCTTT.

This clonotype was picked up many times. V and J are TRBV7-8 and TRBJ2-7; D may match TRBD1 or TRBD2 (5 bases each). There are 14 residues in the CDR3. Germline-derived CDR1 and CDR2 are SGHVS and FQNEAQ. V lost 5 bases to trimming and J lost 2 bases, with 13 bases between them. CDR3 amino acids: CASSHGAVTYEQYF. CDR3 nucleotide sequence: TGTGCCAGCAGCCACGGGGCGGTAACCTACGAGCAGTACTTC.

This clonotype was seen at least ten times. The genes are TRBV5-1 and TRBJ1-1, with D perhaps matching TRBD1 (5 bases). The length of the CDR3 is 14 residues. In germline, CDR1 is SGHRS, CDR2 YFSETQ. The V end lost 4 bases, the J end lost 4 bases, and 14 bases lay between the germline ends. As DNA, the CDR3 is TGCGCCAGCAGCCACGGGACGGCTCTCACTGAAGCTTTCTTT. It yields the protein CASSHGTALTEAFF. Full variable domain (rest looked up from reference TRBV5-1 and TRBJ1-1): KAGVTQTPRYLIKTRGQQVTLSCSPISGHRSVSWYQQTPGQGLQFLFEYFSETQRNKGNFPGRFSGRQFSNSRSEMNVSTLELGDSALYLCASSHGTALTEAFFGQGTRLTVV.

Worth noting for this clonotype: Being one base from a much bigger clone, this may be a read error. The V and J genes are TRBV18 and TRBJ2-1; D gene unclear. The J call is uncertain, as TRBJ2-5 better fits the DNA end. Germline lookup yields CDR1 KGHSH and CDR2 LQKENI. The length of the CDR3 is 15 residues. The CDR3 loop reads CAISPRVSSQETQYF. The CDR3 nucleotides read TGTGCCATCTCACCAAGGGTTAGCAGCCAAGAGACCCAGTACTTC.